The 28 T cell receptor beta chains in this list originate from one sample, sequenced in a study of T cells in Graves' hyperthyroidism and ophthalmopathy. Researchers took RNA transcripts and amplified the TCR beta CDR3 regions from them. First-round RT-PCR of the TCR CDR3 relied on the HTBI primer set. Using its own MiXCR run on the multiplex PCR reads, TCRdb lists one record per CDR3 protein. Of roughly 300,000 distinct CDR3 sequences listed, over 20% are singletons. Source material: blood. The receptors were gathered from a woman in her forties or fifties with Graves' hyperthyroidism.

V and J are TRBV6-1 and TRBJ2-5; D remains unclear. Germline lookup yields CDR1 MNHNS and CDR2 SASEGT. This CDR3 comprises 12 residues. Trimming removed 1 base from V and 3 bases from J, with 3 bases in between. This chain's CDR3 is CASSEGEETQYF. In DNA, the CDR3 is TGTGCCAGCAGTGAAGGGGAAGAGACCCAGTACTTC.

At least ten counts were recorded for this clonotype. J is TRBJ2-5 and V is TRBV2; D is undetermined. Germline lookup yields CDR1 SNHLY and CDR2 FYNNEI. The CDR3 is 15 amino acids. Trimming took off 6 bases at V and 7 bases at J, with 21 bases between the two ends. CDR3 nucleotide sequence: TGTGCCAGCAGCGTAGAGATTCCGTCAAGAGGGACCCAGTACTTC. Translating it yields CASSVEIPSRGTQYF.

CDR3 nucleotide sequence: TGTGCCAGCAGCCAAGGACAGGGGGCATCAGGAAACACCATATATTTT. Translating it yields CASSQGQGASGNTIYF. The genes are TRBV3-1 and TRBJ1-3; TRBD1 agrees at 10 bases. Trimming cost V 1 base and J 4 bases; bases outside gene matches: 4. The CDR3 length is 16 residues. CDR1 is LGHDT, CDR2 YNNKEL, per germline (reference sequence).

This clonotype has only a few counts. The V and J genes are TRBV6-4 and TRBJ2-7; D ambiguous. CDR1 is MRHNA, CDR2 SNTAGT, per germline. This CDR3 spans 18 amino acids. The V end lost 0 bases, the J end lost 1 base, and 19 bases lay between the germline ends. As DNA, the CDR3 is TGTGCCAGCAGTGACTCCTCCACTCCCAGACCGTCATCCTACGAGCAGTACTTC. Protein: CASSDSSTPRPSSYEQYF.

This clonotype turned up a few times. The J gene is TRBJ1-6, the V gene TRBV20-1; D is possibly TRBD1 (5 bases). Germline V gene sequence: CDR1 DFQATT, CDR2 SNEGSKA (reference sequence). The CDR3 is 16 amino acids. Trimming shortened V by 5 bases and J by 6 bases, and 20 bases separated the two germline ends. The CDR3 DNA follows: TGCAGTGCTCCGCAATCGCCGGGACGGAGTAATTCACCCCTCCACTTT. Its protein product is CSAPQSPGRSNSPLHF.

A few counts support this clonotype. J is TRBJ2-5 and V is TRBV10-2; 9 bases agree with TRBD2. Germline CDR1 WSHSY, CDR2 SAAADI. Trimming removed 8 bases from V and 4 bases from J; junction bases left unmatched: 8. The CDR3 spans 14 residues. The CDR3 DNA reads as TGCGCCAGCGGGGGACTAGCTGTTTCAGAGACCCAGTACTTC. This encodes CASGGLAVSETQYF.

The chain recombines TRBV24-1 with TRBJ2-7; D ambiguous. The CDR3 is 15 amino acids. Deletions cut 3 bases from V and 1 base from J, with 12 bases between. CDR1 and CDR2 from the germline V gene are KGHDR and SFDVKD. CDR3 protein: CATSDLSAESYEQYF. The CDR3 DNA is TGTGCCACCAGTGATCTGTCTGCGGAATCCTACGAGCAGTACTTC.

The chain combines TRBV29-1 with TRBJ2-7, with TRBD2 identical over 12 bases. CDR1 is SQVTM, CDR2 ANQGSEA, per germline. J lost 5 bases, V lost 4 bases, and 9 bases had no gene match. This CDR3 has 15 residues. The CDR3 DNA reads TGCAGCGTTGGTGGTCTAGCGGGAGGGTCCCACGAGCAGTACTTC. The encoded protein is CSVGGLAGGSHEQYF.

This clonotype was counted only a few times. DNA of the CDR3: TGTGCCAGCAGTGTTCACCCGGAGACCCAGTACTTC. This sequence encodes CASSVHPETQYF. This chain links TRBV2 with TRBJ2-5; D call uncertain. V gave up 4 bases and J gave up 5 bases, with 8 bases separating them. Germline values: CDR1 SNHLY, CDR2 FYNNEI. This CDR3 is 12 amino acids long.

The V call is TRBV30, the J call TRBJ1-2; tentatively, D is TRBD1 (5 bases). This CDR3 has 14 residues. The germline V gene has CDR1 GTSNPN and CDR2 SVGIG (reference sequence). The V end was cut by 3 bases, the J end by 1 base, with 12 bases between. Here the CDR3 reads CAWRGGRGNYGYTF. The CDR3 nucleotides are TGTGCCTGGAGGGGGGGTAGGGGTAACTATGGCTACACCTTC. The full variable domain, with the rest looked up from reference TRBV30 and TRBJ1-2, is SQTIHQWPATLVQPVGSPLSLECTVEGTSNPNLYWYRQAAGRGLQLLFYSVGIGQISSEVPQNLSASRPQDRQFILSSKKLLLSDSGFYLCAWRGGRGNYGYTFGSGTRLTVV.

This clonotype has only a few counts. V and J are TRBV5-6 and TRBJ2-1; 7 nucleotides agree with TRBD2. V lost 2 bases and J lost 5; bases outside the gene matches: 4. This CDR3 is built from 14 residues. CDR1 is SGHDT and CDR2 is YYEEEE in the germline V gene. The CDR3 spells CASSFRLANNEQFF. The CDR3 region has the DNA TGTGCCAGCAGCTTCAGACTAGCCAACAATGAGCAGTTCTTC.

The chain uses TRBV28 and TRBJ2-1; D unresolved. Looked up from germline, CDR1 is MDHEN and CDR2 is SYDVKM. The CDR3 is made up of 15 amino acids. V was cut by 7 bases and J by 5 bases, with 18 bases left in between. The CDR3 nucleotides are TGTGCCAGCACCCTTAGCTTAATCTCGGACAATGAGCAGTTCTTC. It is translated as CASTLSLISDNEQFF.

This clonotype was seen ten or more times. The V and J genes are TRBV12-3 or TRBV12-4 and TRBJ1-6, with D possibly being TRBD1 (6 bases). This CDR3 is 15 amino acids long. Trimming pared 4 bases from V and 5 bases from J, leaving 12 bases between. The DNA for the CDR3 is TGTGCCAGCAGTTCCTGGACAGTTGATAATTCACCCCTCCACTTT. Translating it yields CASSSWTVDNSPLHF.

This clonotype was seen more than once but under ten times. The chain combines TRBV11-2 with TRBJ1-1; 12 nucleotides line up with TRBD1. Trimming cost V 2 bases and J 6 bases; bases outside gene matches: 13. From germline, CDR1 is SGHAT and CDR2 FQNNGV. The CDR3 is made up of 18 amino acids. The CDR3 DNA reads TGTGCCAGCAGCTTAAGAGGTGGAGGGGACAGGGGGCTCTCTGAAGCTTTCTTT. Its translation is CASSLRGGGDRGLSEAFF. Looking up the rest from reference TRBV11-2 and TRBJ1-1 gives the full variable domain: EAGVAQSPRYKIIEKRQSVAFWCNPISGHATLYWYQQILGQGPKLLIQFQNNGVVDDSQLPKDRFSAERLKGVDSTLKIQPAKLEDSAVYLCASSLRGGGDRGLSEAFFGQGTRLTVV.

The chain employs TRBV6-1 and TRBJ1-5; D might be TRBD1 (6 bases). The CDR3 length is 13 residues. Germline V gene sequence: CDR1 MNHNS, CDR2 SASEGT. V was shortened by 5 bases and J by 7 bases, with 12 bases between the two germline ends. Here the CDR3 reads CASSFDRRQPQHF. The CDR3 DNA sequence: TGTGCCAGCAGTTTTGACAGGCGGCAGCCCCAGCATTTT.

The J gene is TRBJ1-3, the V gene TRBV11-2; D is undetermined. The germline V gene has CDR1 SGHAT and CDR2 FQNNGV. CDR3 length equals 13 residues. The germline V and J ends were trimmed by 5 bases and 4 bases, with 9 bases remaining between them. CDR3 DNA sequence: TGTGCCAGCAGCGTATCAGCAGGAAACACCATATATTTT. Translating gives CASSVSAGNTIYF.

This clonotype was seen ten or more times. The V and J genes are TRBV11-2 and TRBJ2-4; either TRBD1 or TRBD2 may fit D (5 bases each). Looked up from germline, CDR1 is SGHAT and CDR2 is FQNNGV. The CDR3 runs 15 residues. Trimming took off 3 bases at V and 0 bases at J, with 9 bases between the two ends. This CDR3 reads CASSLGTVAKNIQYF. The CDR3 DNA sequence: TGTGCCAGCAGCTTGGGGACGGTAGCCAAAAACATTCAGTACTTC. Together with reference TRBV11-2 and TRBJ2-4, the CDR3 gives the full variable domain: EAGVAQSPRYKIIEKRQSVAFWCNPISGHATLYWYQQILGQGPKLLIQFQNNGVVDDSQLPKDRFSAERLKGVDSTLKIQPAKLEDSAVYLCASSLGTVAKNIQYFGAGTRLSVL.

This clonotype was observed a handful of times. The V gene is TRBV30, the J gene TRBJ1-2; no firm D call. The germline V gene encodes CDR1 GTSNPN and CDR2 SVGIG (reference sequence). The CDR3 has 12 residues. With 2 bases removed from V and 4 bases from J, the gap between germline ends came to 8 bases. The CDR3 loop is CAWSNRGYGYTF. Written as DNA, the CDR3 is TGTGCCTGGAGTAACAGAGGCTATGGCTACACCTTC.

For this clonotype: A single base separates this from a much larger clone, so it may be a read error. The gene calls are TRBV5-6 and TRBJ2-5, with 12 bases lining up with TRBD2. The length of the CDR3 is 15 residues. Germline V gene lookup returns CDR1 SGHDT and CDR2 YYEEEE. CDR3 residues: CAGSRLAGEQETQYF. DNA of the CDR3: TGTGCCGGCAGCCGACTAGCGGGAGAACAAGAGACCCAGTACTTC.

The chain couples TRBV3-1 to TRBJ2-2, with 9 bases lining up with TRBD2. This CDR3 comprises 13 residues. J gave up 6 bases and V 5 bases, and 1 base lay outside the gene matches. The germline gives CDR1 LGHDT, CDR2 YNNKEL (reference sequence). This CDR3 is CASSKRGAGELFF. DNA of the CDR3: TGTGCCAGCAGCAAGCGGGGGGCCGGGGAGCTGTTTTTT.

There are many counts of this clonotype. The V and J genes are TRBV29-1 and TRBJ2-7; a weak D match, TRBD1 (7 bases). CDR3 length: 12 amino acids. Trimming cost V 4 bases and J 4 bases, with 11 bases left between them. CDR1 is SQVTM and CDR2 is ANQGSEA in the germline V gene. The CDR3 region is CSVVSGGYEQYF. The CDR3 DNA reads as TGCAGCGTTGTTTCAGGGGGGTACGAGCAGTACTTC.

This clonotype was seen ten or more times. The chain couples TRBV28 to TRBJ1-1; TRBD1 is a possible D gene (5 bases). Germline V lookup: CDR1 MDHEN, CDR2 SYDVKM. The CDR3 consists of 17 residues. Deletions cut 5 bases from V and 2 bases from J, with 21 bases between. The CDR3: CASSTGWGWRRNTEAFF. DNA of the CDR3: TGTGCCAGCAGTACCGGGTGGGGGTGGCGGAGAAACACTGAAGCTTTCTTT.

The genes are TRBV20-1 and TRBJ2-1; no firm D call. Germline V CDR1 and CDR2: DFQATT, SNEGSKA (reference sequence). This CDR3 region has 11 residues. The V end lost 3 bases, the J end lost 8 bases, and 8 bases lay between the germline ends. CDR3 sequence: CSARWVDEQFF. The CDR3 DNA follows: TGCAGTGCTAGGTGGGTGGATGAGCAGTTCTTC.

This clonotype was observed at least ten times. The CDR3 DNA sequence: TGTGCCTGGAGTACAGGACAGGGGGCTGGCAATGAGCAGTTCTTC. Translation gives CAWSTGQGAGNEQFF. This sequence joins TRBV30 and TRBJ2-1, with 11 positions matching TRBD1. The germline V gene has CDR1 GTSNPN and CDR2 SVGIG (reference sequence). The CDR3 length is 15 residues. J lost 6 bases, V lost 2 bases, and 6 bases had no gene match.

The chain has TRBV6-1 and TRBJ1-2, with no clear D. Trimming left V 5 bases short and J 6 bases short, with 7 bases between. Germline lookup yields CDR1 MNHNS and CDR2 SASEGT. The CDR3 totals 11 residues. The CDR3 protein is CASSNRHGYTF. The CDR3 DNA follows: TGTGCCAGCAGTAATAGGCATGGCTACACCTTC.

CDR3 protein: CATSQFGLGETQYF. The CDR3 bases are TGTGCCACCAGCCAGTTCGGCCTCGGGGAGACCCAGTACTTC. The chain is built from TRBV15 and TRBJ2-5; D gene ambiguous. This CDR3 contains 14 residues. The germline V gene encodes CDR1 LNHNV and CDR2 YYDKDF (reference sequence). V was trimmed by 5 bases and J by 5 bases, leaving 15 bases between them.

The table lists this clonotype with a few counts. The genes are TRBV20-1 and TRBJ2-3; D may correspond to TRBD1 or TRBD2 (7 bases each). This CDR3 region has 14 residues. Trimming left V 0 bases short and J 5 bases short, with 12 bases between. Germline V CDR1 and CDR2: DFQATT, SNEGSKA (reference sequence). CDR3 residues: CSAREGGGGDTQYF. The CDR3 DNA is TGCAGTGCTAGAGAGGGAGGGGGCGGAGATACGCAGTATTTT.

This chain uses TRBV6-1 with TRBJ2-2; TRBD1 aligns across 7 bases. Germline CDR1 and CDR2: MNHNS and SASEGT. With 5 bases clipped from V and 4 bases from J, the junction kept 7 bases outside the gene matches. The CDR3 spans 15 residues. CDR3 sequence reads: CASSTRQGGTGELFF. DNA for the CDR3: TGTGCCAGCAGTACCCGACAGGGTGGCACCGGGGAGCTGTTTTTT.